Listed below are T cell receptor beta chains from one sample, sequenced in a study of T cell changes during pregnancy in multiple sclerosis. The repertoire was sequenced with immunoSEQ multiplex PCR; TCRdb's copy has only in-frame clones and lacks some. Of under 55,000 clones listed, approximately 94% are singletons. The sample consisted of CD4+ T cells from peripheral blood mononuclear cells, taken in the third trimester of pregnancy. The source is a female donor with multiple sclerosis, enrolled in a pregnancy study. Both conserved end residues are part of each CDR3. D genes are given only for firm matches.

V: TRBV29-1; J: TRBJ2-1; D: NA; CDR3: CSVEGGTGRYNEQFF; DNA: TGCAGCGTTGAAGGAGGTACAGGGCGGTACAATGAGCAGTTCTTC
V: TRBV5-1; J: TRBJ2-1; D: TRBD1; CDR3: CASSWTGSSYNEQFF; DNA: TGCGCCAGCAGCTGGACAGGCAGCTCCTACAATGAGCAGTTCTTC
V: TRBV30; J: TRBJ2-3; D: NA; CDR3: CAWSVGGTSTDTQYF; DNA: TGTGCCTGGAGTGTAGGCGGAACTAGCACAGATACGCAGTATTTT
V: TRBV7-3; J: TRBJ2-2; D: TRBD1; CDR3: CASSRDRKTGELFF; DNA: TGTGCCAGCAGCAGGGACAGGAAGACCGGGGAGCTGTTTTTT
V: TRBV5-1; J: TRBJ1-1; D: NA; CDR3: CASSSDRRKTEAFF; DNA: TGCGCCAGCAGCTCCGACAGGAGGAAGACTGAAGCTTTCTTT
V: TRBV19; J: TRBJ1-5; D: NA; CDR3: CASSIGRAGSQPQHF; DNA: TGTGCCAGTAGTATTGGCAGGGCGGGAAGTCAGCCCCAGCATTTT
V: TRBV6-1; J: TRBJ2-7; D: TRBD1; CDR3: CASSGGTGGYEQYF; DNA: TGTGCCAGCAGCGGAGGGACAGGGGGCTACGAGCAGTACTTC
V: TRBV19; J: TRBJ2-2; D: NA; CDR3: CASSMSSGVSTGELFF; DNA: TGTGCCAGTAGTATGTCTTCGGGAGTCAGCACCGGGGAGCTGTTTTTT
V: TRBV27; J: TRBJ2-7; D: TRBD1; CDR3: CASSFIGGTGGHEQYF; DNA: TGTGCCAGCAGTTTCATAGGTGGGACAGGGGGCCACGAGCAGTACTTC
V: TRBV9; J: TRBJ2-7; D: TRBD2; CDR3: CASSGPTSGRSHYEQYF; DNA: TGTGCCAGCAGCGGACCGACTAGCGGGAGGTCGCACTACGAGCAGTACTTC
V: TRBV6-5; J: TRBJ1-2; D: NA; CDR3: CASSRETGYGYTF; DNA: TGTGCCAGCAGCCGCGAGACAGGATATGGCTACACCTTC
V: TRBV27; J: TRBJ1-4; D: TRBD1; CDR3: CASRSGQGPNEKLFF; DNA: TGTGCCAGCAGGTCCGGACAGGGACCTAATGAAAAACTGTTTTTT
V: TRBV4-3; J: TRBJ2-6; D: NA; CDR3: CASSQVASGANVLTF; DNA: TGCGCCAGCAGCCAAGTAGCCTCTGGGGCCAACGTCCTGACTTTC
V: TRBV12-5; J: TRBJ2-3; D: NA; CDR3: CASGPRQALGSQYF; DNA: TGTGCTAGTGGTCCGCGACAGGCCTTAGGGTCGCAGTATTTT